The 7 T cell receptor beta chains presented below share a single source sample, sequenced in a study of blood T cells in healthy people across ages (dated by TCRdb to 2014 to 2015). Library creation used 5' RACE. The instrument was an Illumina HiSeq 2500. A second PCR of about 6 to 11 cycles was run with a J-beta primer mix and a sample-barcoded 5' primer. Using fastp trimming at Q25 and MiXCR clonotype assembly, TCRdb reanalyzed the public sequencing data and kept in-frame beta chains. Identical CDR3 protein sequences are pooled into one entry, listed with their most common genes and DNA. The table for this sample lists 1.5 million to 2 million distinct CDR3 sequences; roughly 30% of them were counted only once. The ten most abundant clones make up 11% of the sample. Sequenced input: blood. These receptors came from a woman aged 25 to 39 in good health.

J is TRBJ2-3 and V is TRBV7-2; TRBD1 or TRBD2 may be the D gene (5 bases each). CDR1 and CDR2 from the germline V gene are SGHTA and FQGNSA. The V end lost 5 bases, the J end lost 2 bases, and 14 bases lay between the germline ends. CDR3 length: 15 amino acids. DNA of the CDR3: TGTGCCAGCAGCCCTCTGGGGGTCATCACAGATACGCAGTATTTT. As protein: CASSPLGVITDTQYF.

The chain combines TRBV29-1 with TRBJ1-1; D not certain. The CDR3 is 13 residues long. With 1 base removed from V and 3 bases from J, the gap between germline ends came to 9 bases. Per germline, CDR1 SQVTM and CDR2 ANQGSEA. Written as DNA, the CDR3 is TGCAGCGTTGAAGCTGAGAGGGACACTGAAGCTTTCTTT. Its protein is CSVEAERDTEAFF.

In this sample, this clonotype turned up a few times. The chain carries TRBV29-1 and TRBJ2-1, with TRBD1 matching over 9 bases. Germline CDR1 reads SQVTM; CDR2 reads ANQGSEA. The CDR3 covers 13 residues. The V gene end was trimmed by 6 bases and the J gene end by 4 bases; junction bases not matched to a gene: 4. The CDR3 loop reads CSVQTGGYNEQFF. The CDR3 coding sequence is TGCAGCGTACAGACAGGGGGTTACAATGAGCAGTTCTTC.

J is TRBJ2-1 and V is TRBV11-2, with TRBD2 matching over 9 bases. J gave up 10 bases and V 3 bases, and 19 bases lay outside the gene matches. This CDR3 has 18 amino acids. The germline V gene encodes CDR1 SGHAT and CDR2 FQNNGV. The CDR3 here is CASSFPEERGVLSEEQFF. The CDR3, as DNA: TGTGCCAGCAGCTTTCCGGAGGAGCGGGGGGTTCTCAGTGAAGAGCAGTTCTTC.

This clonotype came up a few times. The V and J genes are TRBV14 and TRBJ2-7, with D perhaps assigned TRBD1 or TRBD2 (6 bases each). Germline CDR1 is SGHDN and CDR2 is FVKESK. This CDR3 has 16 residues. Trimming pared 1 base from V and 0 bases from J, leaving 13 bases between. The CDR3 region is CASSQVRRGASYEQYF. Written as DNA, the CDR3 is TGTGCCAGCAGCCAAGTAAGGAGGGGGGCCTCCTACGAGCAGTACTTC.

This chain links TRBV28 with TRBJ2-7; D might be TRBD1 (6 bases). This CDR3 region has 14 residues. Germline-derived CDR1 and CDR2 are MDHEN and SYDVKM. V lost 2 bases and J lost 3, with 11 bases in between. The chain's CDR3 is CASSLQGGVYEQYF. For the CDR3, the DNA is TGTGCCAGCAGTTTACAAGGGGGAGTCTACGAGCAGTACTTC.

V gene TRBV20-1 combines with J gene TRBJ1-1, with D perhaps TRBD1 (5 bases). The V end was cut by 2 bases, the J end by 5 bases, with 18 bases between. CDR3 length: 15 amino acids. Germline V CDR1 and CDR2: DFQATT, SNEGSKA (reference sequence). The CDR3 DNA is TGCAGTGCTAGACCCTTAGGGGATCGGGAAACTGAAGCTTTCTTT. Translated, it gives CSARPLGDRETEAFF.